The TCR beta chain under discussion was sequenced for a study of control samples from healthy donors and cancer patients. This clone was observed a few times. CDR1 and CDR2 from the germline V gene are SGHRS and YFSETQ. The germline V and J ends were trimmed by 3 bases and 8 bases, with 6 bases remaining between them. The CDR3 covers 12 residues. Profiled with immunoSEQ multiplex PCR; TCRdb holds only in-frame clones, not every one. The sample lists about 160,000 clones; 80% to 95% were seen once. Sequences were obtained from blood. The gene calls are TRBV5-1 and TRBJ1-6, with D maybe TRBD1 (5 bases). The sequence derives from a woman aged 30 to 39 in good health. The CDR3 spells CASSSGDSPLHF. CDR3 DNA sequence: TGCGCCAGCAGCTCGGGGGATTCACCCCTCCACTTT.